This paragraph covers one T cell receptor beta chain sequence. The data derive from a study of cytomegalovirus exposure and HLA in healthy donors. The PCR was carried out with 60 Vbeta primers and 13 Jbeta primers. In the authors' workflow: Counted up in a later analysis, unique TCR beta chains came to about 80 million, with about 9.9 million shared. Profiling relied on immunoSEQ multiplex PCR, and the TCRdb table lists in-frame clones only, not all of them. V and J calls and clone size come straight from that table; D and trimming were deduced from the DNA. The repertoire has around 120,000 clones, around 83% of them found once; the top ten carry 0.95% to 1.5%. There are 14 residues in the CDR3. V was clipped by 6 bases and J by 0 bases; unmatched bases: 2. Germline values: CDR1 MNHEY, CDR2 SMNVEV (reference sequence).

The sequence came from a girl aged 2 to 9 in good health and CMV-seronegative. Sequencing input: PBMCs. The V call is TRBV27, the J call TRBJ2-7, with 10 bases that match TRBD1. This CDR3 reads CASSWDRGSYEQYF. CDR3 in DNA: TGTGCCAGCAGCTGGGACAGGGGCTCCTACGAGCAGTACTTC.